Below, 14 T cell receptor beta chains from the same sample are listed, as sequenced in a study of CD8+ T cells in alopecia areata. The treatment: oral pan-JAK inhibitor, 5-10 mg twice daily. Sequencing templates came from extracted RNA that was reverse transcribed into cDNA. Clones were sequenced by immunoSEQ multiplex PCR, and TCRdb holds only the in-frame ones, with some missing. This sample has about 99,000 clones, with around 84% found just once. Sequencing used CD8+ T cells sorted from blood, obtained between weeks 30 and 35, from a patient treated with tofacitinib. These receptors came from a human donor with alopecia areata.

The gene calls are TRBV5-6 and TRBJ2-5; D call uncertain. V shed 0 bases and J shed 2 bases, with 8 bases lying between them. The CDR3 has 14 residues. Germline CDR1 and CDR2: SGHDT and YYEEEE. CDR3 in amino acids: CASSLAGRQETQYF. The CDR3 nucleotides read TGTGCCAGCAGCTTGGCCGGCAGGCAAGAGACCCAGTACTTC.

The V gene is TRBV2, the J gene TRBJ2-1, with 10 bases aligning to TRBD2. CDR1 and CDR2 (germline): SNHLY, FYNNEI. This CDR3 comprises 18 residues. The J segment lost 0 bases and the V segment lost 7 bases, leaving 12 bases of the junction unmatched. CDR3 residues: CASTGLADTSSSYNEQFF. Written as DNA, the CDR3 is TGTGCCAGCACCGGACTAGCGGACACCTCCAGCTCCTACAATGAGCAGTTCTTC.

The chain couples TRBV7-9 to TRBJ2-3, with a tentative D call TRBD2 (5 bases). Trimming shortened V by 0 bases and J by 2 bases, and 12 bases separated the two germline ends. The CDR3 sequence is 16 residues long. The germline V gene encodes CDR1 SEHNR and CDR2 FQNEAQ (reference sequence). The CDR3 sequence is CASSLAGVHLTDTQYF. CDR3 DNA sequence: TGTGCCAGCAGCTTAGCCGGGGTACACCTCACAGATACGCAGTATTTT.

The rearrangement joins TRBV6-5 to TRBJ2-5; possible D gene TRBD2, 6 bases. V shed 7 bases and J shed 4 bases, with 16 bases lying between them. This CDR3 region has 14 residues. CDR1 and CDR2 (germline): MNHEY, SVGAGI. The CDR3: CASTRRAGGETQYF. The CDR3 bases are TGTGCCAGCACCCGGAGGGCCGGGGGAGAGACCCAGTACTTC.

The chain couples TRBV7-2 to TRBJ1-3, with D possibly TRBD1 on 5 matching bases. The CDR3 has 14 residues. The germline V and J ends were trimmed by 5 bases and 4 bases, with 12 bases remaining between them. Germline V CDR1 and CDR2: SGHTA, FQGNSA. DNA of the CDR3: TGTGCCAGCAGCCCCCAGGGCTCCGGAAACACCATATATTTT. Translated, it gives CASSPQGSGNTIYF.

This rearrangement joins TRBV10-1 to TRBJ2-2; 8 bases are a match to TRBD2. Trimming removed 7 bases from V and 7 bases from J; junction bases left unmatched: 8. The germline CDR1 and CDR2 sequences are WNHNN and SYGVQD (reference sequence). The CDR3 runs 14 residues. The CDR3 sequence: CASNDGGTSGELFF. The CDR3, as DNA: TGCGCCAGCAATGACGGAGGGACTAGCGGGGAGCTGTTTTTT.

This clone has a handful of counts. This sequence joins TRBV29-1 and TRBJ2-2; 10 bases match TRBD2. Germline V gives CDR1 SQVTM, CDR2 ANQGSEA. The J segment lost 7 bases and the V segment lost 7 bases, leaving 18 bases of the junction unmatched. CDR3 size: 17 residues. CDR3: CSATVRQRGGLIGELFF. In DNA form, the CDR3 reads TGCAGCGCTACAGTCCGCCAGCGGGGGGGCCTCATCGGGGAGCTGTTTTTT.

V and J are TRBV11-2 and TRBJ2-3, with 12 bases aligning to TRBD2. V was pared by 0 bases and J by 4 bases, with 5 bases of the junction left unmatched. The CDR3 loop spans 17 amino acids. Germline CDR1 and CDR2: SGHAT and FQNNGV. CDR3 DNA: TGTGCCAGCAGCTTAGATGCGGGACTAGCGGGCGCAGATACGCAGTATTTT. It codes for CASSLDAGLAGADTQYF.

In its sample, this clone was seen a few times. This CDR3 is CASSEYSLTETQYF. The CDR3 DNA is TGTGCCAGCAGTGAATACAGTCTGACAGAGACCCAGTACTTC. V is TRBV25-1 and J is TRBJ2-5; D is unresolved. Germline V gene lookup returns CDR1 MGHDK and CDR2 SYGVNS. The CDR3 runs 14 residues. V was clipped by 0 bases and J by 4 bases, with 9 bases between them.

J is TRBJ2-3 and V is TRBV7-8; D gene uncertain. CDR3 length: 14 amino acids. Germline V gene lookup returns CDR1 SGHVS and CDR2 FQNEAQ. V lost 1 base, J lost 9 bases, and 14 bases lay in between. The CDR3 sequence: CASSLDLGPKTQYF. In DNA form, the CDR3 reads TGTGCCAGCAGCTTAGATCTGGGTCCCAAAACGCAGTATTTT. The variable domain in full, with the rest retrieved from reference TRBV7-8 and TRBJ2-3, is GAGVSQSPRYKVAKRGQDVALRCDPISGHVSLFWYQQALGQGPEFLTYFQNEAQLDKSGLPSDRFFAERPEGSVSTLKIQRTQQEDSAVYLCASSLDLGPKTQYFGPGTRLTVL.

CDR3 sequence reads: CASSHPGQGARSYEQYF. CDR3 DNA: TGTGCCAGCAGCCATCCGGGACAGGGGGCCCGATCCTACGAGCAGTACTTC. The chain has TRBV5-4 and TRBJ2-7; 12 bases align to TRBD1. V shed 4 bases, J shed 1 base, and the junction held 9 bases outside the gene matches. The length of the CDR3 is 17 residues. Germline loops: CDR1 SGHNT, CDR2 YYREEE (reference sequence).

This clone appeared a few times. The chain employs TRBV29-1 and TRBJ2-7; D is ambiguous. Trimming shortened V by 4 bases and J by 1 base, and 8 bases separated the two germline ends. There are 12 residues in the CDR3. The germline V gene has CDR1 SQVTM and CDR2 ANQGSEA. The CDR3 DNA sequence: TGCAGCGTTGTAGGCAGGTCCTACGAGCAGTACTTC. Its translation: CSVVGRSYEQYF.

The chain recombines TRBV5-4 with TRBJ2-7, with TRBD1 matching over 10 bases. Germline loops: CDR1 SGHNT, CDR2 YYREEE (reference sequence). This CDR3 is built from 14 residues. The trim removed 5 bases at V and 3 bases at J, leaving 5 bases unmatched. CDR3 DNA sequence: TGTGCCAGCAGGGGACAGGGGTCAAGCTACGAGCAGTACTTC. Translating gives CASRGQGSSYEQYF.

A few counts support this clone. The V gene is TRBV14, the J gene TRBJ2-7, with D possibly TRBD2 on 5 matching bases. Trimming shortened V by 4 bases and J by 0 bases, and 7 bases separated the two germline ends. Germline V lookup: CDR1 SGHDN, CDR2 FVKESK. This CDR3 has 13 amino acids. The CDR3 protein is CASSPEASYEQYF. The CDR3 DNA reads TGTGCCAGCAGCCCGGAGGCCTCCTACGAGCAGTACTTC.